The sequence of this T cell receptor beta chain was determined in a study of spatial heterogeneity in lung cancer (dated by TCRdb to the late 2010s). For the study in its entirety: Donors were some 78 patients with early-stage, untreated non-small cell lung cancer from the lung TRACERx cohort. Follow-up PBMC samples were sequenced whenever available, with a median time to follow-up of approximately 23 months after resection. Beta-chain transcripts were consistently detected in greater numbers than alpha-chain transcripts, which likely reflects a higher abundance of beta-chain transcripts. In the raw uncorrected reads, each unique combination of TCR and UMI appeared more than ten times on average. TCR alpha and beta repertoires were quantitatively compared across multiple tumor regions, matched nontumor lung and blood in non-small cell lung cancer. TCR repertoire features were related to nonsynonymous mutation counts determined by whole-exome sequencing of tumor tissue. Both alpha and beta chains were TCR-sequenced in about 240 tumor regions, around 65 matched nontumor lung samples and around 50 PBMC samples obtained at surgery.

This clonotype was found many times. It lacks a known antigen. Nothing much larger sits one base from this clone, and base qualities are not available. Broader findings and caveats from the paper: Ubiquitous expanded tumor TCRs were detected in blood more often at tumor resection than at routine follow-up. Only 13 to 15 patients were included in the comparisons of baseline and follow-up blood repertoires. Additional single-cell paired TCR alpha and beta sequencing was considered necessary to confirm, at a functional level, the hypothesis that regional TCRs recognize regional mutations.

Library method: 5' RACE. This sample was sequenced with a NextSeq 500. The TCR library protocol attached a unique molecular identifier to each TCR cDNA molecule to allow correction of PCR and sequencing errors. Per the original workflow: TCR identification, UMI-based error correction and CDR3 extraction were performed with Decombinator tools. Expanded TCRs were defined as those above a frequency of 2 per 1,000, corresponding to the top 1% of the tumor frequency distribution. Renyi diversity was computed with the R vegan package after each repertoire had been subsampled 100 times to 5,000 TCRs. CDR3 similarity networks were built from amino acid triplet string-kernel similarity, connecting CDR3s with pairwise similarity above 0.82. The raw public data were reprocessed by TCRdb itself: fastp quality trimming at Q25, MiXCR clonotype calling, in-frame beta chains only. Each CDR3 protein gets just one entry, which takes the most common genes and DNA from the rows behind it. The V and J calls and clone size come from TCRdb's table, not from the authors' own analysis. The sample yields about 47,000 distinct CDR3 sequences; about 12% were counted once. The top ten constitute approximately 30% of the sample.

This specimen's time point label, per the study, means: blood at routine non-recurrence follow-up after resection. TCR sequencing used whole RNA extracted from tumor and nontumor lung tissue, or from cryopreserved PBMC samples, without cell sorting. Patients were selected for TCR sequencing only if sufficient RNA was available from at least two tumor regions. The germline V gene (reference sequence) supplies CDR1 LGHDT and CDR2 YNNKEL. Measured from the cysteine to the phenylalanine, the CDR3 is 11 residues long. Only the CDR3 region is kept as DNA, spanning 33 bases read in frame from base 1. The V end loses 1 base and the J end loses 4 bases, and a stretch of 2 bases separates them.

Rearrangement joined TRBV3-1 to TRBJ2-7; no D gene can be assigned with confidence. The sequences come from PBMCs, collected at follow-up. The TCR sequence derives from a male donor with early-stage non-small cell lung cancer. Here the CDR3 is given as CASSQAYEQYF. At the DNA level, the sequence is TGTGCCAGCAGCCAAGCTTACGAGCAGTACTTC.